This record covers a single TCR beta chain. The sample originates from a study of blood T cell repertoires in COVID-19. Study background: COVID-19 samples from acute and convalescent phases originated in the United States, Italy and Spain.

Germline values: CDR1 SGHTA, CDR2 FQGTGA. V was pared by 4 bases and J by 6 bases, with 4 bases of the junction left unmatched. This CDR3 is built from 13 residues. The repertoire was sequenced with immunoSEQ multiplex PCR; TCRdb's copy has only in-frame clones and lacks some. The sample consists of approximately 330,000 clones, roughly 89% of them appearing once. The sample was peripheral blood. This receptor was obtained from a man in his thirties or forties with COVID-19, enrolled during active disease. The chain recombines TRBV7-3 with TRBJ2-7; the match to TRBD2 covers 9 bases. The CDR3: CASSSGTSSEQYF. DNA for the CDR3: TGTGCCAGCAGCTCCGGGACTAGCTCCGAGCAGTACTTC.